Listed here are 6 T cell receptor beta chains from one sample, sequenced in a study of T-cell reconstitution after alpha-beta-depleted transplantation in children (dated by TCRdb to about 2016). Preparation of the library involved PCR. Data came from an Illumina HiSeq 2500. TCR libraries were prepared with molecular barcoding, using unique molecular identifiers to normalize TCRbeta repertoire quantification. TCRdb passed the public sequencing reads through fastp at Q25 and MiXCR, retaining productive beta sequences. CDR3 protein sequences are deduplicated, and each keeps its most common genes and DNA. The sample includes some 550,000 distinct CDR3 sequences, with about 23% observed a single time. Around 14% of the sample is taken by the ten largest. The treatment or condition label on this specimen signifies: allogeneic hematopoietic cell transplantation with graft depleted of TCRalphabeta T cells and CD19 B cells.

Sequencing was performed on PBMCs, mostly from graft donor cells, taken 360 days after TCRalphabeta/CD19-depleted stem cell transplant. These receptors all stem from a boy younger than two who had a stem cell transplant for acute myeloid leukemia, so the T cells may come from the graft donor.

Ten or more counts support this clonotype. The CDR3 here is CASSFAGNQPQHF. In DNA form, the CDR3 reads TGTGCCAGCAGCTTTGCAGGGAATCAGCCCCAGCATTTT. The chain has TRBV12-3 or TRBV12-4 and TRBJ1-5, with D maybe TRBD1 (5 bases). V lost 6 bases and J 4 bases, leaving 10 bases between the germline ends. The CDR3 loop spans 13 amino acids.

CDR3 loop: CASSQHRELQETQYF. The CDR3 bases are TGTGCCAGCAGCCAACACAGGGAACTCCAAGAGACCCAGTACTTC. This chain connects TRBV11-3 to TRBJ2-5; TRBD1 might be the D (6 bases). CDR1 and CDR2 from the germline V gene are SGHNT and YENEEA. The CDR3 is made up of 15 amino acids. The V end lost 5 bases, the J end lost 1 base, and 14 bases lay between the germline ends.

The genes are TRBV29-1 and TRBJ1-1; TRBD1 agrees at 7 bases. Germline values: CDR1 SQVTM, CDR2 ANQGSEA. The CDR3 has 13 amino acids. Trimming at V came to 4 bases and at J to 2 bases, leaving 4 bases not matched to a gene. The CDR3 nucleotides read TGCAGCGTTGCCCAGGGGGGAAACACTGAAGCTTTCTTT. This gives the protein CSVAQGGNTEAFF.

Worth noting for this clonotype: With a much larger clone just one base away, this may be a read error. This rearrangement joins TRBV25-1 to TRBJ2-3; D ambiguous. From germline, CDR1 is MGHDK and CDR2 SYGVNS. The CDR3 contains 13 residues. In nucleotides, the CDR3 is TGTGCCAGCAGTGAATTCGACACAGATTCGCAGTATTTT. Amino acids: CASSEFDTDSQYF.

This clonotype was found many times. The chain is built from TRBV29-1 and TRBJ2-7, with 8 bases fitting TRBD2. Looked up from germline, CDR1 is SQVTM and CDR2 is ANQGSEA. V was clipped by 4 bases and J by 2 bases; unmatched bases: 13. The CDR3 is 16 residues long. CDR3 loop: CSVGEVERGPPYEQYF. The DNA for the CDR3 is TGCAGCGTTGGAGAAGTGGAGCGGGGGCCTCCCTACGAGCAGTACTTC.

This clonotype was recorded at least ten times. The chain has TRBV20-1 and TRBJ2-5, with 12 bases identical to TRBD2. CDR3 length: 16 amino acids. In germline, CDR1 is DFQATT, CDR2 SNEGSKA (reference sequence). V gave up 4 bases and J gave up 5 bases; unmatched junction bases: 11. The CDR3, as DNA: TGCAGTGCTACTATACCCCCTGGACTAGCGGGGGAGACCCAGTACTTC. This sequence encodes CSATIPPGLAGETQYF.